These T cell receptor beta chains were read from a single sample in a study of blood T cell repertoires in COVID-19. Assay used: immunoSEQ multiplex PCR; TCRdb lists only in-frame clones, some missing. Of some 260,000 clones in the sample, roughly 82% were seen once. The sequenced sample consisted of peripheral blood. Every receptor here comes from a woman aged 80 or older with active or convalescent COVID-19. CDR3s leave out the opening cysteine and the closing phenylalanine or tryptophan. The order of the fields is J gene, V gene, CDR3 protein.

j_call: TRBJ1-1
v_call: TRBV12-3/TRBV12-4
cdr3_aa: ASRLLENTEAF

j_call: TRBJ1-4
v_call: TRBV5-1
cdr3_aa: ASSLAGTGGEKLF

j_call: TRBJ2-1
v_call: TRBV3-1/TRBV3-2
cdr3_aa: ASSQAAGNEQF

j_call: TRBJ1-1
v_call: TRBV21-1
cdr3_aa: ASSKAGEGAEAF

j_call: TRBJ1-3
v_call: TRBV30
cdr3_aa: AYRGRSMGNTIY

j_call: TRBJ1-3
v_call: TRBV7-9
cdr3_aa: ASSSTATSGNTIY

j_call: TRBJ1-1
v_call: TRBV4-2
cdr3_aa: ASSPQNRGRPEAF

j_call: TRBJ2-5
v_call: TRBV5-5
cdr3_aa: ASSSRAPETQY

j_call: TRBJ1-2
v_call: TRBV6-5
cdr3_aa: ASSSGTLNYGYT

j_call: TRBJ1-5
v_call: TRBV5-8
cdr3_aa: ASPTVTGQPQH

j_call: TRBJ2-2
v_call: TRBV5-4
cdr3_aa: ASSPHSGNTGELF

j_call: TRBJ2-2
v_call: TRBV29-1
cdr3_aa: SVPKQGITGELF

j_call: TRBJ1-6
v_call: TRBV28
cdr3_aa: ASREWPGTAGSPLH

j_call: TRBJ1-2
v_call: TRBV9
cdr3_aa: ASSGRQGGGYT

j_call: TRBJ2-2
v_call: TRBV5-6
cdr3_aa: ASSFQPHDTGELF

j_call: TRBJ1-1
v_call: TRBV2
cdr3_aa: ASSERRLNTEAF

j_call: TRBJ2-7
v_call: TRBV3-1/TRBV3-2
cdr3_aa: ASSPSSGGPYSYEQY

j_call: TRBJ1-2
v_call: TRBV6-2/TRBV6-3
cdr3_aa: ASSLLGSPYGYT

j_call: TRBJ2-3
v_call: TRBV3-1/TRBV3-2
cdr3_aa: ASSQMSHRADTQY

j_call: TRBJ2-1
v_call: TRBV3-1/TRBV3-2
cdr3_aa: ASSQRGGGTYNEQF

j_call: TRBJ2-7
v_call: TRBV5-4
cdr3_aa: ASSLQGVSYEQY

j_call: TRBJ2-7
v_call: TRBV15
cdr3_aa: ATSRARDSPEQY

j_call: TRBJ1-1
v_call: TRBV29-1
cdr3_aa: SGVGGAGTEAF

j_call: TRBJ1-5
v_call: TRBV10-2
cdr3_aa: ASSEPTLGQPQH

j_call: TRBJ2-1
v_call: TRBV6-1
cdr3_aa: ASSEVGRTNNEQF

j_call: TRBJ1-4
v_call: TRBV5-1
cdr3_aa: ASSEEGNEKLF

j_call: TRBJ1-4
v_call: TRBV5-1
cdr3_aa: ASSYSVRGQGEKLF

j_call: TRBJ1-5
v_call: TRBV4-2
cdr3_aa: ASSVRRDQPQH

j_call: TRBJ1-2
v_call: TRBV9
cdr3_aa: ASSVGTGDYGYT

j_call: TRBJ2-3
v_call: TRBV5-1
cdr3_aa: ASSPTSGSGDTQY

j_call: TRBJ2-7
v_call: TRBV5-1
cdr3_aa: ASSPAGGTASYEQY

j_call: TRBJ2-6
v_call: TRBV5-1
cdr3_aa: ASSHRESGANVLT

j_call: TRBJ1-3
v_call: TRBV11-2
cdr3_aa: ASRPDRSSGNTIY

j_call: TRBJ1-1
v_call: TRBV9
cdr3_aa: ASSGGLNTEAF

j_call: TRBJ2-5
v_call: TRBV10-3
cdr3_aa: ATGYGGDQETQY

j_call: TRBJ1-1
v_call: TRBV3-1/TRBV3-2
cdr3_aa: ASSPRQGATEAF

j_call: TRBJ1-3
v_call: TRBV18
cdr3_aa: ASSQGISGNTIY

j_call: TRBJ1-2
v_call: TRBV3-1/TRBV3-2
cdr3_aa: ASSHSPGSGVGYGYT

j_call: TRBJ1-6
v_call: TRBV25-1
cdr3_aa: ASSDRDRDSPLH

j_call: TRBJ1-2
v_call: TRBV10-2
cdr3_aa: ASSRTGGAANYGYT

j_call: TRBJ1-1
v_call: TRBV4-2
cdr3_aa: ASSQLTEAF

j_call: TRBJ1-4
v_call: TRBV5-1
cdr3_aa: ASSLRRVEEKLF

j_call: TRBJ1-3
v_call: TRBV18
cdr3_aa: ASSTTPGSNSGNTIY

j_call: TRBJ1-3
v_call: TRBV7-9
cdr3_aa: AYNRDRGSGNTIY

j_call: TRBJ2-7
v_call: TRBV6-1
cdr3_aa: ASGDSYEQY

j_call: TRBJ2-7
v_call: TRBV28
cdr3_aa: ASSSAGRYEQY

j_call: TRBJ2-1
v_call: TRBV5-4
cdr3_aa: ASSLAGIRPLSF

j_call: TRBJ2-1
v_call: TRBV20-1
cdr3_aa: SASRGGQGGEQF

j_call: TRBJ1-6
v_call: TRBV7-8
cdr3_aa: ASSSRPAGQGYSPLH

j_call: TRBJ2-1
v_call: TRBV11-3
cdr3_aa: ASSLGGTTYNEQF

j_call: TRBJ2-2
v_call: TRBV11-2
cdr3_aa: ASSLEAGGTGELF

j_call: TRBJ1-4
v_call: TRBV7-7
cdr3_aa: ASSPGSATNEKLF

j_call: TRBJ1-2
v_call: TRBV25-1
cdr3_aa: ASSDPGTGGVYGYT

j_call: TRBJ2-2
v_call: TRBV10-3
cdr3_aa: AISEGLAGTGELF

j_call: TRBJ2-7
v_call: TRBV19
cdr3_aa: ASSRGGLADSYEQY